The rows below give T cell receptor beta chains drawn from one sample of a study of cytomegalovirus exposure and HLA in healthy donors. Assay: immunoSEQ multiplex PCR; the TCRdb copy retains only in-frame clones and omits some. This sample carries more than 200,000 clones, less than 95% of them seen once, and the ten largest clones take roughly 3%. The source material was PBMCs. The origin of the receptors is a young woman in good health and CMV-seronegative. Both conserved end residues are part of each CDR3. The order of the fields is J gene, V gene, clone size, D gene, CDR3 protein, CDR3 DNA. D genes are given only for firm matches. Clone size is given for some rows only: seen once, a few or many times, or a class if the clone is expanded.

>TRBJ1-3|TRBV6-6|once|.
CASSYRTSSGNTIYF
TGTGCCAGCAGTTACCGGACGAGCTCTGGAAACACCATATATTTT
>TRBJ1-2|TRBV28|.|.
CASTLGPGYTF
TGTGCCAGCACCCTCGGTCCTGGCTACACCTTC
>TRBJ2-7|TRBV4-3|.|.
CASSQDLLLEQYF
TGCGCCAGCAGCCAAGATCTATTGCTAGAGCAGTACTTC
>TRBJ2-5|TRBV30|few|.
CAWSFPGSGQETQYF
TGTGCCTGGAGTTTTCCCGGCAGTGGGCAAGAGACCCAGTACTTC
>TRBJ1-2|TRBV28|few|.
CASSSGTVGYGYTF
TGTGCCAGCAGCTCAGGGACGGTCGGCTATGGCTACACCTTC
>TRBJ1-2|TRBV4-3|.|TRBD1
CASSQQSQGANFYGYTF
TGCGCCAGCAGCCAACAAAGCCAGGGGGCCAACTTCTATGGCTACACCTTC
>TRBJ2-3|TRBV4-1|.|TRBD2
CASSHAGTSRQDTQYF
TGCGCCAGCAGCCACGCCGGGACTAGCCGTCAAGATACGCAGTATTTT
>TRBJ1-5|TRBV27|few|.
CASSLDRRNQPQHF
TGTGCCAGCAGTTTGGACAGACGCAATCAGCCCCAGCATTTT
>TRBJ1-5|TRBV5-6|.|.
CASSLRRHSNQPQHF
TGTGCCAGCAGCTTGCGGCGACATAGCAATCAGCCCCAGCATTTT
>TRBJ2-7|TRBV5-1|.|TRBD2
CASSFTGLAIGEQYF
TGCGCCAGCAGCTTCACCGGACTAGCGATAGGCGAGCAGTACTTC
>TRBJ1-1|TRBV5-1|.|TRBD1
CASSLGLTGIMNTEAFF
TGCGCCAGCAGCTTGGGCCTGACAGGGATCATGAACACTGAAGCTTTCTTT
>TRBJ2-7|TRBV4-3|.|.
CASSQEAGSSYEQYF
TGCGCCAGCAGCCAAGAGGCAGGGAGCTCCTACGAGCAGTACTTC
>TRBJ2-2|TRBV29-1|.|TRBD1
CSARTGAITGELFF
TGCAGCGCCAGGACAGGGGCCATCACCGGGGAGCTGTTTTTT
>TRBJ1-5|TRBV18|.|.
CASSPSAGNSNQPQHF
TGTGCCAGCTCCCCATCAGCAGGCAATAGCAATCAGCCCCAGCATTTT
>TRBJ2-1|TRBV12-5|.|.
CASGLVSNEQFF
TGTGCTAGTGGTTTGGTAAGCAATGAGCAGTTCTTC
>TRBJ2-7|TRBV5-4|few|.
CASSLDIGSYEQYF
TGTGCCAGCAGCTTGGATATTGGGTCCTACGAGCAGTACTTC
>TRBJ2-1|TRBV27|.|TRBD1
CASNFLPGQGAHEQFF
TGTGCCAGCAACTTTCTACCGGGACAGGGGGCCCATGAGCAGTTCTTC
>TRBJ2-7|TRBV18|once|TRBD1
CASSPRDRYSYEQYF
TGTGCCAGCTCACCACGGGACAGGTACTCCTACGAGCAGTACTTC
>TRBJ1-1|TRBV9|once|.
CASSVAGGENTEAFF
TGTGCCAGCAGCGTAGCTGGAGGGGAGAACACTGAAGCTTTCTTT
>TRBJ1-2|TRBV7-9|.|TRBD1
CASSLDRSEGAYTF
TGTGCCAGCAGCTTAGATCGCAGTGAGGGGGCATACACCTTC